This entry lists 8 T cell receptor beta chains sequenced from one sample in a study of blood T cell repertoires in COVID-19. TCRdb keeps only in-frame clones here, not all; method: immunoSEQ multiplex PCR. Of about 52,000 clones detected, about four fifths appear once; the ten largest clones hold around 7.2%. Sequenced material: peripheral blood. These TCRs come from a man in his 70s with active COVID-19.

CDR3 protein: CASSSRGPGELFF. The CDR3 DNA sequence: TGTGCCAGCAGTTCCAGGGGCCCCGGGGAGCTGTTTTTT. The V gene is TRBV6-5, the J gene TRBJ2-2; D might be TRBD1 (6 bases). From germline, CDR1 is MNHEY and CDR2 SVGAGI. The CDR3 is 13 amino acids. V lost 4 bases and J 6 bases, leaving 9 bases between the germline ends.

The J gene is TRBJ2-2, the V gene TRBV5-4; TRBD1 matches 7 bases. This CDR3 has 16 amino acids. Trimming cost V 3 bases and J 5 bases; bases outside gene matches: 10. Looked up from germline, CDR1 is SGHNT and CDR2 is YYREEE (reference sequence). DNA of the CDR3: TGTGCCAGCAGCTCCACCTACAGGGGTCGGACCGGGGAGCTGTTTTTT. It is translated as CASSSTYRGRTGELFF.

The CDR3 is CASSQELAGGIPGELFF. CDR3 coding DNA: TGCGCCAGCAGCCAAGAGCTAGCGGGGGGGATACCCGGGGAGCTGTTTTTT. This sequence joins TRBV4-3 and TRBJ2-2; TRBD2 agrees at 12 bases. This CDR3 has 17 residues. In germline, CDR1 is LGHNA, CDR2 YSLEER. With 0 bases clipped from V and 6 bases from J, the junction kept 5 bases outside the gene matches.

This chain joins TRBV5-6 and TRBJ1-2, with D maybe TRBD1 (6 bases). V was trimmed by 4 bases and J by 3 bases, leaving 19 bases between them. This CDR3 contains 16 residues. Germline CDR1 SGHDT, CDR2 YYEEEE. CDR3 bases: TGTGCCAGCAGCCTGCGGAGGGGGGGTTCCGACTATGGCTACACCTTC. This encodes CASSLRRGGSDYGYTF.

The chain links TRBV4-2 to TRBJ2-1; 10 positions match TRBD2. V lost 4 bases and J lost 4; bases outside the gene matches: 4. Germline V CDR1 and CDR2: LGHNA, YNFKEQ. CDR3 length: 15 residues. As DNA, the CDR3 is TGTGCCAGCAGCCTCGGACTAGCGGATTACAATGAGCAGTTCTTC. It yields the protein CASSLGLADYNEQFF.

The gene calls are TRBV19 and TRBJ2-5; possible D gene TRBD1, 6 bases. There are 18 residues in the CDR3. V lost 5 bases and J 4 bases, leaving 26 bases between the germline ends. Germline V CDR1 and CDR2: LNHDA, SQIVND (reference sequence). The CDR3: CASSSYREWGRERETQYF. Written as DNA, the CDR3 is TGTGCCAGTAGTTCCTACAGGGAGTGGGGTCGGGAACGAGAGACCCAGTACTTC. Using reference TRBV19 and TRBJ2-5 for the parts outside the CDR3, the full variable domain is DGGITQSPKYLFRKEGQNVTLSCEQNLNHDAMYWYRQDPGQGLRLIYYSQIVNDFQKGDIAEGYSVSREKKESFPLTVTSAQKNPTAFYLCASSSYREWGRERETQYFGPGTRLLVL.

This CDR3 reads CSADRSYGYTF. The CDR3 DNA reads TGCAGTGCTGACAGGAGCTATGGCTACACCTTC. The V call is TRBV29-1, the J call TRBJ1-2, with a weak D call TRBD1 (6 bases). Germline lookup yields CDR1 SQVTM and CDR2 ANQGSEA. The CDR3 is 11 residues long.

This clone has a single count. CDR3 in amino acids: CASSPGQLNYGYTF. CDR3 nucleotide sequence: TGTGCCAGCAGCCCGGGACAGCTAAACTATGGCTACACCTTC. The V gene is TRBV5-4, the J gene TRBJ1-2, with 7 bases lining up with TRBD1. V dropped 4 bases and J dropped 2; count of bases not matched to a gene: 5. Germline V gives CDR1 SGHNT, CDR2 YYREEE (reference sequence). The CDR3 sequence is 14 residues long. The full variable domain, with the rest looked up from reference TRBV5-4 and TRBJ1-2, is ETGVTQSPTHLIKTRGQQVTLRCSSQSGHNTVSWYQQALGQGPQFIFQYYREEENGRGNFPPRFSGLQFPNYSSELNVNALELDDSALYLCASSPGQLNYGYTFGSGTRLTVV.